These T cell receptor beta chains were read from a single sample in a study of graft-versus-host responses after intestinal transplantation. Antigens for these TCRs are unknown. The table came from immunoSEQ multiplex PCR; TCRdb's copy has only in-frame clones and leaves some out. This sample has more than 85,000 clones, with 85% to 95% found just once. The sample was unstimulated CD8+ T cells sorted from spleen or lymph node cells, taken before transplant. The receptors come from a human donor who was the organ donor for an intestinal transplant. The CDR3 runs from the conserved cysteine through the conserved F or W. Fields, in order: V gene, D gene, clone size, J gene, CDR3 DNA, CDR3 protein. The D gene is left open where the match is weak. Some rows mark clone size as missing; the rest say once, few, many or name a class of expanded clone.

V: TRBV4-1
D: TRBD1
size: .
J: TRBJ1-2
DNA: TGCGCCAGCAGCTTCGATCTGGACAGGGCGGTGGTCTATGGCTACACCTTC
CDR3: CASSFDLDRAVVYGYTF

V: TRBV4-2
D: .
size: .
J: TRBJ2-3
DNA: TGTGCCAGCAGCCAAGCCCTACGGGGGCGGGAGACAGATACGCAGTATTTT
CDR3: CASSQALRGRETDTQYF

V: TRBV27
D: .
size: .
J: TRBJ1-5
DNA: TGTGCCAGCAGTTTAGGGACACATAGCAATCAGCCCCAGCATTTT
CDR3: CASSLGTHSNQPQHF

V: TRBV5-1
D: .
size: .
J: TRBJ2-7
DNA: TGCGCCAGCAGCTTGGAGTGGGCTACCCGAACCTACGAGCAGTACTTC
CDR3: CASSLEWATRTYEQYF

V: TRBV29-1
D: .
size: .
J: TRBJ2-1
DNA: TGCAGCGTTGAACATAGTTACAATGAGCAGTTCTTC
CDR3: CSVEHSYNEQFF

V: TRBV5-1
D: .
size: .
J: TRBJ2-3
DNA: TGCGCCAGCAGCTTGGAGGGGTGGGATACGCAGTATTTT
CDR3: CASSLEGWDTQYF

V: TRBV9
D: TRBD1
size: .
J: TRBJ1-2
DNA: TGTGCCAGCAGTCCCGGGACAGGGCATTATGGCTACACCTTC
CDR3: CASSPGTGHYGYTF

V: TRBV4-2
D: TRBD1
size: few
J: TRBJ2-7
DNA: TGTGCCAGCAGTCTCATGACAGGGAACGAGCAGTACTTC
CDR3: CASSLMTGNEQYF

V: TRBV6-5
D: .
size: .
J: TRBJ2-1
DNA: TGTGCCAGCAGTTACGGGCCCAGCTCCTACAATGAGCAGTTCTTC
CDR3: CASSYGPSSYNEQFF

V: TRBV7-3
D: .
size: .
J: TRBJ1-1
DNA: TGTGCCAGCAGCTTAGTGGCAGGGTTGAACACTGAAGCTTTCTTT
CDR3: CASSLVAGLNTEAFF

V: TRBV7-9
D: TRBD2
size: .
J: TRBJ2-1
DNA: TGTGCCAGCAGCTTAGTAACTAGCGGACCTTACAATGAGCAGTTCTTC
CDR3: CASSLVTSGPYNEQFF

V: TRBV29-1
D: .
size: .
J: TRBJ1-4
DNA: TGCAGCGTTGTTAAAAAGGGATACAGGCGTAGCGGCGAAAAACTGTTTTTT
CDR3: CSVVKKGYRRSGEKLFF

V: TRBV7-9
D: TRBD1
size: .
J: TRBJ1-1
DNA: TGTGCCAGCAGCTTAAGGGGGCGCTCCCGGAACACTGAAGCTTTCTTT
CDR3: CASSLRGRSRNTEAFF

V: TRBV28
D: .
size: .
J: TRBJ1-2
DNA: TGTGCCAGCAGTTTAAATGGTGGCAGGGGCTATGGCTACACCTTC
CDR3: CASSLNGGRGYGYTF